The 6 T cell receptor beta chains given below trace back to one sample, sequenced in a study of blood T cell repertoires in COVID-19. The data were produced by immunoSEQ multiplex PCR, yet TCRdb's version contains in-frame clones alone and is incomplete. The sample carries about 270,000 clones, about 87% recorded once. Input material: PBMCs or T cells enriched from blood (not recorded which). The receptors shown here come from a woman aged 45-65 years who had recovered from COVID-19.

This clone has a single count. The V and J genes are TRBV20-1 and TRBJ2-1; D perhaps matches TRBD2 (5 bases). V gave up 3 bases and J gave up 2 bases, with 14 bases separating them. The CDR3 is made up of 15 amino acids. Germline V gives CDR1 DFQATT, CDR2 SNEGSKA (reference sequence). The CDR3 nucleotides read TGCAGTGCTAGTAACGGGAAGATTGCCTACAATGAGCAGTTCTTC. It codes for CSASNGKIAYNEQFF.

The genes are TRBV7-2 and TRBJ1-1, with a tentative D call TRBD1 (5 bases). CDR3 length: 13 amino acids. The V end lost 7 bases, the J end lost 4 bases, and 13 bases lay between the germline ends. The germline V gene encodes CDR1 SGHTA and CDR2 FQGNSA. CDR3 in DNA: TGTGCCAGCACCGTCTCCGGGGGCACTGAAGCTTTCTTT. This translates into CASTVSGGTEAFF.

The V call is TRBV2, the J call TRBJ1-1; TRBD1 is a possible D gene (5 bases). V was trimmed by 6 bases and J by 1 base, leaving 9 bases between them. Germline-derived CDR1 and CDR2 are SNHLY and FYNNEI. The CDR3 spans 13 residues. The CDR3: CASRRQKNTEAFF. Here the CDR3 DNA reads TGTGCCAGCAGAAGACAGAAGAACACTGAAGCTTTCTTT.

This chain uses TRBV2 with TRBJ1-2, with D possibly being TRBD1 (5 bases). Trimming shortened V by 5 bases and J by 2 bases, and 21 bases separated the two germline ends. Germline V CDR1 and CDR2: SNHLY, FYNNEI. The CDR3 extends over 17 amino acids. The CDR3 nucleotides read TGTGCCAGCAGTCCCTTGACCGGGGGACTAGTGAACTATGGCTACACCTTC. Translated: CASSPLTGGLVNYGYTF. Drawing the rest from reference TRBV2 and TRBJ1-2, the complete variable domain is EPEVTQTPSHQVTQMGQEVILRCVPISNHLYFYWYRQILGQKVEFLVSFYNNEISEKSEIFDDQFSVERPDGSNFTLKIRSTKLEDSAMYFCASSPLTGGLVNYGYTFGSGTRLTVV.

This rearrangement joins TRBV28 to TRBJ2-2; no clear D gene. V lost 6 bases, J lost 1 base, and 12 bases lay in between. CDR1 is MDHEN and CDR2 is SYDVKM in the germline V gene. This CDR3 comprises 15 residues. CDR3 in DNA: TGTGCCAGCAGCTCCCCCCTACGGAACACCGGGGAGCTGTTTTTT. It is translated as CASSSPLRNTGELFF.

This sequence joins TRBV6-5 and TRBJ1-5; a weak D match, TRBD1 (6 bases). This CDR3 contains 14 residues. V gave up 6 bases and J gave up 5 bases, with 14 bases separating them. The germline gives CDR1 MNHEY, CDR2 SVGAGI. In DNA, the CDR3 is TGTGCCAGCAGCCCACAGGGAGCAGATCAGCCCCAGCATTTT. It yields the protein CASSPQGADQPQHF.